One and the same sample provided the 31 T cell receptor beta chains below, sequenced in a study of cytomegalovirus exposure and HLA in healthy donors. The PCR had 60 Vbeta and 13 Jbeta primers. Using immunoSEQ multiplex PCR, the repertoire was profiled, and TCRdb retains in-frame clones only, with some absent. The repertoire holds around 180,000 clones, with approximately 86% as singletons. The sample consisted of PBMCs. The receptors were sampled from a woman aged 18-29 years in good health and CMV-seronegative.

The genes are TRBV27 and TRBJ2-5; 11 nucleotides agree with TRBD1. The DNA end favors TRBJ2-7, so the J call may be wrong. There are 15 residues in the CDR3. Looked up from germline, CDR1 is MNHEY and CDR2 is SMNVEV (reference sequence). CDR3 sequence: CATRPGTGGLYEQYF. The CDR3, as DNA: TGTGCCACACGACCCGGGACAGGGGGTTTGTACGAGCAGTACTTC.

This clone was recorded a few times. The chain carries TRBV4-3 and TRBJ2-2; D gene uncertain. The CDR3 covers 16 residues. Germline lookup yields CDR1 LGHNA and CDR2 YSLEER. Trimming removed 1 base from V and 1 base from J, with 10 bases in between. The CDR3 protein is CASSQALDLNTGELFF. The CDR3 nucleotides are TGCGCCAGCAGCCAAGCTTTAGATCTGAACACCGGGGAGCTGTTTTTT.

The CDR3 spells CSVRGGTLGDQPQHF. For the CDR3, the DNA is TGCAGCGTCCGGGGGGGCACCTTGGGCGATCAGCCCCAGCATTTT. The V and J genes are TRBV29-1 and TRBJ1-5; possibly TRBD1 for D (6 bases). V lost 6 bases and J lost 5, with 20 bases in between. The CDR3 covers 15 residues. Per germline, CDR1 SQVTM and CDR2 ANQGSEA.

This clone has only one observation. The chain joins TRBV30 to TRBJ1-6; no clear D gene. V was clipped by 2 bases and J by 3 bases, with 5 bases between them. The CDR3 sequence is 13 residues long. The V gene's germline CDR1 is GTSNPN and CDR2 SVGIG (reference sequence). The CDR3 DNA reads TGTGCCTGGAGTTCGGGCTATAATTCACCCCTCCACTTT. Its protein is CAWSSGYNSPLHF.

This clone is a singleton in its sample. This chain joins TRBV18 and TRBJ1-4; tentative D call: TRBD1 (5 bases). V was pared by 6 bases and J by 2 bases, with 19 bases between. This CDR3 has 17 residues. CDR1 KGHSH and CDR2 LQKENI come from the germline V gene. CDR3 nucleotide sequence: TGTGCCAGCTCCGGGAGGGGCGGGGGTTTGACTAATGAAAAACTGTTTTTT. It translates to CASSGRGGGLTNEKLFF.

The V call is TRBV5-6, the J call TRBJ2-3; D possibly corresponds to TRBD2 (5 bases). Germline-derived CDR1 and CDR2 are SGHDT and YYEEEE. The CDR3 is made up of 15 amino acids. Trimming cost V 3 bases and J 0 bases, with 11 bases left between them. The CDR3 reads CASSWTSPSTDTQYF. CDR3 nucleotide sequence: TGTGCCAGCAGCTGGACTTCACCTAGCACAGATACGCAGTATTTT.

The rearrangement links TRBV19 to TRBJ2-1, with 11 nucleotides matching TRBD2. Germline trimming cut 7 bases from V and 15 bases from J; bases unmatched to any gene: 14. The CDR3 spans 14 residues. CDR1 and CDR2 from the germline V gene are LNHDA and SQIVND (reference sequence). CDR3 sequence: CASKGPIAGGPVFF. CDR3 DNA sequence: TGTGCCAGTAAGGGGCCGATAGCGGGGGGGCCTGTGTTCTTC.

The V gene is TRBV5-1, the J gene TRBJ2-1, with D possibly being TRBD2 (6 bases). CDR1 and CDR2 from the germline V gene are SGHRS and YFSETQ. CDR3 length: 14 amino acids. V was cut by 6 bases and J by 6 bases, with 16 bases left in between. The CDR3 loop reads CASTQTGVLNEQFF. CDR3 bases: TGCGCCAGCACCCAGACGGGAGTCCTCAATGAGCAGTTCTTC. Together with reference TRBV5-1 and TRBJ2-1, the CDR3 gives the full variable domain: KAGVTQTPRYLIKTRGQQVTLSCSPISGHRSVSWYQQTPGQGLQFLFEYFSETQRNKGNFPGRFSGRQFSNSRSEMNVSTLELGDSALYLCASTQTGVLNEQFFGPGTRLTVL.

The chain has TRBV11-2 and TRBJ1-4, with a possible D match to TRBD1 (6 bases). The CDR3 covers 15 residues. Per the germline V gene, CDR1 is SGHAT and CDR2 is FQNNGV. V was cut by 7 bases and J by 7 bases, with 19 bases left in between. CDR3 region: CASTHRGGLIEKLFF. In DNA form, the CDR3 reads TGTGCCAGCACCCATAGGGGGGGCCTCATTGAAAAACTGTTTTTT.

This chain links TRBV6-1 with TRBJ1-1, with 8 nucleotides matching TRBD1. J lost 0 bases, V lost 6 bases, and 3 bases had no gene match. CDR1 and CDR2 (germline): MNHNS, SASEGT. CDR3 length: 14 residues. CDR3 in amino acids: CASSRQGLNTEAFF. In DNA form, the CDR3 reads TGTGCCAGCAGCAGACAGGGGTTGAACACTGAAGCTTTCTTT.

The V gene is TRBV11-2, the J gene TRBJ2-3; 10 bases fit TRBD2. This CDR3 comprises 15 residues. Germline CDR1 and CDR2: SGHAT and FQNNGV. The trim removed 5 bases at V and 1 base at J, leaving 3 bases unmatched. The CDR3 region is CASSAGTSGTDTQYF. In DNA, the CDR3 is TGTGCCAGCAGCGCCGGGACTAGCGGCACAGATACGCAGTATTTT.

The V gene is TRBV2, the J gene TRBJ2-7; a weak D match, TRBD1 (6 bases). Trimming removed 7 bases at V and 2 bases at J, with 12 bases between. This CDR3 has 13 amino acids. Germline CDR1 is SNHLY and CDR2 is FYNNEI. Here the CDR3 DNA reads TGTGCCAGCATGTGGACAGAGACCTACGAGCAGTACTTC. Its translation is CASMWTETYEQYF.

This clone showed up just a few times. The chain couples TRBV25-1 to TRBJ1-2, with 7 bases that match TRBD1. Germline CDR1 reads MGHDK; CDR2 reads SYGVNS. CDR3 length equals 14 residues. The V gene end was trimmed by 1 base and the J gene end by 6 bases; junction bases not matched to a gene: 5. The CDR3 spells CASSELTGRNGYTF. CDR3 bases: TGTGCCAGCAGTGAATTGACAGGGAGGAATGGCTACACCTTC.

Comment on this clone: At one of its ends the junction is not consistent with the germline gene, which may arise from a read error. This chain joins TRBV7-9 and TRBJ2-2; the match to TRBD2 covers 12 bases. The CDR3 runs 16 residues. CDR1 and CDR2 (germline): SEHNR, FQNEAQ (reference sequence). CDR3 nucleotide sequence: TGTTCCAGCAGCTTTAGACTAGCGGGGGAACCCGGGGAGCTGTTTTTT. It is translated as CSSSFRLAGEPGELFF.

The chain combines TRBV7-2 with TRBJ2-3; 9 bases fit TRBD2. Germline lookup yields CDR1 SGHTA and CDR2 FQGNSA. The CDR3 runs 16 residues. V shed 5 bases, J shed 5 bases, and the junction held 11 bases outside the gene matches. The CDR3 nucleotides read TGTGCCAGCAGCCTTGTACGCGGGAGGGCCTTAGATACGCAGTATTTT. Translated: CASSLVRGRALDTQYF.

This chain joins TRBV6-5 and TRBJ2-5, with D maybe TRBD2 (7 bases). The CDR3 length is 13 residues. Germline-derived CDR1 and CDR2 are MNHEY and SVGAGI. The germline V and J ends were trimmed by 8 bases and 4 bases, with 14 bases remaining between them. The CDR3 sequence: CASQRGGAETQYF. Here the CDR3 DNA reads TGTGCCAGCCAAAGAGGGGGGGCAGAGACCCAGTACTTC.

This chain links TRBV7-2 with TRBJ2-7, with D perhaps matching TRBD2 (6 bases). This CDR3 is 13 amino acids long. The germline CDR1 and CDR2 sequences are SGHTA and FQGNSA. Trimming cost V 5 bases and J 3 bases, with 11 bases left between them. CDR3 residues: CASSKPGDYEQYF. CDR3 nucleotides: TGTGCCAGCAGCAAGCCGGGGGACTACGAGCAGTACTTC.

The chain recombines TRBV11-2 with TRBJ1-1; 8 bases match TRBD1. In germline, CDR1 is SGHAT, CDR2 FQNNGV. There are 15 residues in the CDR3. V lost 5 bases and J lost 0; bases outside the gene matches: 5. CDR3 residues: CASSARDRMNTEAFF. CDR3 nucleotide sequence: TGTGCCAGCAGCGCCCGGGACAGGATGAACACTGAAGCTTTCTTT.

This chain uses TRBV6-1 with TRBJ1-5, with D maybe TRBD1 (5 bases). The germline V and J ends were trimmed by 5 bases and 6 bases, with 11 bases remaining between them. Germline assignment: CDR1 MNHNS and CDR2 SASEGT. The CDR3 has 13 amino acids. Here the CDR3 reads CASSIGAGQPQHF. The CDR3 nucleotides are TGTGCCAGCAGTATAGGGGCTGGTCAGCCCCAGCATTTT.

The rearrangement links TRBV6-4 to TRBJ2-7; TRBD1 agrees at 9 bases. The junction had 8 bases not matched to a gene; V was cut back by 10 bases and J by 4 bases. CDR3 length: 13 residues. From germline, CDR1 is MRHNA and CDR2 SNTAGT. The CDR3 spells CATHRGLRYEQYF. The CDR3 DNA follows: TGTGCCACCCACAGGGGGCTGAGGTACGAGCAGTACTTC.

This sequence joins TRBV25-1 and TRBJ1-1; 7 bases match TRBD1. Losses at the gene ends were 8 bases for V and 5 bases for J; bases not matched to a gene: 8. Germline V gene lookup returns CDR1 MGHDK and CDR2 SYGVNS. This CDR3 region has 13 residues. The CDR3 sequence is CASRQGMSTEAFF. In DNA form, the CDR3 reads TGTGCCAGCCGACAGGGAATGAGTACTGAAGCTTTCTTT.

The rearrangement links TRBV4-1 to TRBJ1-2; the D gene is possibly TRBD1 (5 bases). The germline gives CDR1 MGHRA, CDR2 YSYEKL. The CDR3 contains 17 residues. The V and J ends lost 0 bases and 1 base respectively, with 15 bases between them. CDR3 in DNA: TGCGCCAGCAGCCAAGAGAGAAGGGGCGTCGGTAACTATGGCTACACCTTC. Protein sequence: CASSQERRGVGNYGYTF.

This rearrangement joins TRBV29-1 to TRBJ2-7; D is uncertain. Trimming took off 0 bases at V and 4 bases at J, with 7 bases between the two ends. Germline values: CDR1 SQVTM, CDR2 ANQGSEA. CDR3 length: 12 amino acids. CDR3 in amino acids: CSVEDLGYEQYF. CDR3 nucleotide sequence: TGCAGCGTTGAAGATCTCGGGTACGAGCAGTACTTC.

The rearrangement joins TRBV6-5 to TRBJ2-5, with a tentative D call TRBD2 (6 bases). Trimming left V 0 bases short and J 3 bases short, with 8 bases between. This CDR3 is built from 14 residues. Germline V lookup: CDR1 MNHEY, CDR2 SVGAGI. CDR3 nucleotide sequence: TGTGCCAGCAGTTACTCGCCGGGGGAAGAGACCCAGTACTTC. Its protein product is CASSYSPGEETQYF.

Only one count was recorded for this clone. The chain links TRBV11-2 to TRBJ2-7; D unresolved. Germline V gives CDR1 SGHAT, CDR2 FQNNGV. The V end lost 0 bases, the J end lost 7 bases, and 13 bases lay between the germline ends. This CDR3 contains 14 residues. CDR3 in amino acids: CASSLDRSMKEQYF. DNA for the CDR3: TGTGCCAGCAGCTTAGATCGATCTATGAAAGAGCAGTACTTC.

The chain recombines TRBV27 with TRBJ1-2, with TRBD1 matching 7 bases. This CDR3 has 13 amino acids. V gave up 5 bases and J gave up 6 bases; unmatched junction bases: 6. Germline V CDR1 and CDR2: MNHEY, SMNVEV (reference sequence). CDR3 region: CASSLRRGHGYTF. The CDR3 region has the DNA TGTGCCAGCAGTCTAAGAAGGGGGCATGGCTACACCTTC.

This clone has a single count. At one end, the junction sequence differs from germline, possibly due to a read error. This rearrangement joins TRBV5-1 to TRBJ2-1, with D maybe TRBD2 (5 bases). This CDR3 region has 15 residues. CDR1 SGHRS and CDR2 YFSETQ come from the germline V gene. The CDR3 nucleotides read TGCGCCAGCAGCTTGGGAGGGTTCTCCTCCAATGAGCAGTTCTTC. Protein: CASSLGGFSSNEQFF. The full variable domain, rest sourced from reference TRBV5-1 and TRBJ2-1, is KAGVTQTPRYLIKTRGQQVTLSCSPISGHRSVSWYQQTPGQGLQFLFEYFSETQRNKGNFPGRFSGRQFSNSRSEMNVSTLELGDSALYLCASSLGGFSSNEQFFGPGTRLTVL.

In its sample, this clone was seen a few times. The chain carries TRBV5-4 and TRBJ1-6, with 8 bases aligning to TRBD1. Germline loops: CDR1 SGHNT, CDR2 YYREEE (reference sequence). V dropped 2 bases and J dropped 1; count of bases not matched to a gene: 5. The CDR3 sequence is 17 residues long. The CDR3 sequence is CASSLSGGGSYNSPLHF. CDR3 nucleotide sequence: TGTGCCAGCAGCTTATCAGGGGGCGGATCCTATAATTCACCCCTCCACTTT.

This chain links TRBV7-2 with TRBJ1-2; D not certain. Trimming pared 3 bases from V and 7 bases from J, leaving 12 bases between. The germline CDR1 and CDR2 sequences are SGHTA and FQGNSA. This CDR3 comprises 13 residues. The CDR3 nucleotides are TGTGCCAGCAGCTTCCGATCAGGTCCTGGCTACACCTTC. Its protein product is CASSFRSGPGYTF. The entire variable domain, with the rest obtained from reference TRBV7-2 and TRBJ1-2, is as follows: GAGVSQSPSNKVTEKGKDVELRCDPISGHTALYWYRQSLGQGLEFLIYFQGNSAPDKSGLPSDRFSAERTGGSVSTLTIQRTQQEDSAVYLCASSFRSGPGYTFGSGTRLTVV.

This rearrangement joins TRBV19 to TRBJ2-7, with 9 positions matching TRBD1. Trimming at V came to 5 bases and at J to 1 base, leaving 3 bases not matched to a gene. This CDR3 region has 14 residues. From germline, CDR1 is LNHDA and CDR2 SQIVND (reference sequence). CDR3 protein: CASSGQGPSYEQYF. DNA for the CDR3: TGTGCCAGTAGTGGACAGGGGCCTTCCTACGAGCAGTACTTC.

This clone was observed a few times. The CDR3 spells CASSASRGRLAGALQYF. The DNA of the CDR3 is TGTGCCAGCAGCGCGAGCCGGGGGAGGCTAGCGGGAGCTCTTCAGTACTTC. V usage is TRBV7-8 and J usage is TRBJ2-4; 10 bases are a match to TRBD2. CDR1 and CDR2 from the germline V gene are SGHVS and FQNEAQ. The CDR3 runs 17 residues. The V gene end was trimmed by 5 bases and the J gene end by 11 bases; junction bases not matched to a gene: 18.